These 22 T cell receptor beta chains were sequenced from one sample in a study of blood T cell repertoires in COVID-19. Method: immunoSEQ multiplex PCR; TCRdb's copy keeps in-frame clones and lacks some. The sample lists 50,000 or so clones, 90% occurring once. Sequenced: peripheral blood. The origin of the receptors is a woman of 80 years or more with acute or convalescent COVID-19.

The rearrangement joins TRBV6-6 to TRBJ1-4, with TRBD1 matching over 11 bases. The V segment lost 5 bases and the J segment 8 bases; nucleotides outside the gene matches: 13. This CDR3 contains 17 residues. The germline V gene encodes CDR1 MNHNY and CDR2 SVGAGI (reference sequence). The CDR3 sequence is CASSRGQGAAEREKLFF. In DNA form, the CDR3 reads TGTGCCAGCAGTCGCGGACAGGGGGCTGCCGAGAGGGAAAAACTGTTTTTT.

This chain links TRBV29-1 with TRBJ2-7; 9 bases map to TRBD1. Per germline, CDR1 SQVTM and CDR2 ANQGSEA. The CDR3 contains 14 residues. Losses at the gene ends were 7 bases for V and 5 bases for J; bases not matched to a gene: 12. This CDR3 reads CSAMDRGLQHEQYF. DNA of the CDR3: TGCAGCGCCATGGACAGGGGCCTCCAACACGAGCAGTACTTC.

This clone was picked up one time. The chain links TRBV2 to TRBJ1-4; weak D call: TRBD1 (6 bases). Germline values: CDR1 SNHLY, CDR2 FYNNEI. With 6 bases removed from V and 8 bases from J, the gap between germline ends came to 16 bases. The CDR3 is made up of 14 amino acids. DNA for the CDR3: TGTGCCAGCAGGGAGCAGGGGCTAAGGGAAAAACTGTTTTTT. Translated, it gives CASREQGLREKLFF.

The genes are TRBV27 and TRBJ1-2; no firm D call. The CDR3 extends over 15 amino acids. Germline CDR1 MNHEY, CDR2 SMNVEV (reference sequence). The V end lost 6 bases, the J end lost 7 bases, and 21 bases lay between the germline ends. The CDR3 sequence: CASSPLRRGSGGYTF. The CDR3 coding sequence is TGTGCCAGCAGCCCACTCCGGCGGGGAAGTGGTGGCTACACCTTC.

This clone has a single count. The chain links TRBV7-2 to TRBJ2-1; the match to TRBD1 covers 8 bases. With 1 base clipped from V and 9 bases from J, the junction kept 5 bases outside the gene matches. The CDR3 spans 14 residues. Germline assignment: CDR1 SGHTA and CDR2 FQGNSA. The CDR3 loop is CASSLVSGGVEQFF. CDR3 DNA: TGTGCCAGCAGCTTAGTATCAGGGGGCGTTGAGCAGTTCTTC.

The chain combines TRBV28 with TRBJ2-7; the match to TRBD2 covers 12 bases. V gave up 1 base and J gave up 5 bases; unmatched junction bases: 12. This CDR3 comprises 18 residues. CDR1 is MDHEN, CDR2 SYDVKM, per germline. CDR3 nucleotides: TGTGCCAGCAGTTTATATGGACTAGCGGGGCGCCGGGTGCACGAGCAGTACTTC. Encoded protein: CASSLYGLAGRRVHEQYF. Using reference TRBV28 and TRBJ2-7 for the parts outside the CDR3, the full variable domain is DVKVTQSSRYLVKRTGEKVFLECVQDMDHENMFWYRQDPGLGLRLIYFSYDVKMKEKGDIPEGYSVSREKKERFSLILESASTNQTSMYLCASSLYGLAGRRVHEQYFGPGTRLTVT.

The chain has TRBV19 and TRBJ2-1, with D uncertain. CDR1 is LNHDA and CDR2 is SQIVND in the germline V gene (reference sequence). Trimming pared 4 bases from V and 4 bases from J, leaving 14 bases between. CDR3 size: 15 residues. The CDR3 sequence is CASSTGLSEYNEQFF. In DNA form, the CDR3 reads TGTGCCAGTAGTACCGGGTTGAGCGAATACAATGAGCAGTTCTTC.

This chain uses TRBV19 with TRBJ1-3; no reliable D call. CDR3 length: 12 amino acids. Trimming shortened V by 8 bases and J by 0 bases, and 5 bases separated the two germline ends. Germline CDR1 is LNHDA and CDR2 is SQIVND (reference sequence). CDR3 loop: CASGSSGNTIYF. DNA of the CDR3: TGTGCCAGTGGGAGCTCTGGAAACACCATATATTTT.

This rearrangement joins TRBV30 to TRBJ2-1; D is ambiguous. V shed 1 base and J shed 2 bases, with 9 bases lying between them. Germline-derived CDR1 and CDR2 are GTSNPN and SVGIG (reference sequence). The CDR3 consists of 14 residues. This chain's CDR3 is CAWSGPEAYNEQFF. DNA for the CDR3: TGTGCCTGGAGTGGTCCCGAGGCCTACAATGAGCAGTTCTTC.

The V gene is TRBV5-1, the J gene TRBJ1-2, with 8 bases fitting TRBD1. The CDR3 spans 15 residues. Germline V gene lookup returns CDR1 SGHRS and CDR2 YFSETQ. J was trimmed by 7 bases and V by 0 bases; bases with no gene match: 8. DNA for the CDR3: TGCGCCAGCAGCTTGGGGACAGGGAGAGAGGGTGGCTACACCTTC. This encodes CASSLGTGREGGYTF.

The rearrangement links TRBV6-5 to TRBJ2-7, with D possibly being TRBD1 (6 bases). The CDR3 runs to 15 residues. CDR1 is MNHEY and CDR2 is SVGAGI in the germline V gene. The V and J ends lost 0 bases and 2 bases respectively, with 11 bases between them. The CDR3, as DNA: TGTGCCAGCAGTTACTCGGGGCAGGGGACCTACGAGCAGTACTTC. Translating it yields CASSYSGQGTYEQYF.

This chain uses TRBV11-3 with TRBJ2-5; D possibly corresponds to TRBD1 (5 bases). The CDR3 sequence is 15 residues long. With 4 bases removed from V and 4 bases from J, the gap between germline ends came to 16 bases. Germline assignment: CDR1 SGHNT and CDR2 YENEEA. CDR3 in DNA: TGTGCCAGCAGCTCCCGATCCCTCCAGGGAGAGACCCAGTACTTC. Its protein product is CASSSRSLQGETQYF.

The rearrangement uses TRBV5-1 and TRBJ1-2; 9 positions agree with TRBD1. CDR3 size: 16 residues. Germline-derived CDR1 and CDR2 are SGHRS and YFSETQ. V shed 4 bases, J shed 0 bases, and the junction held 7 bases outside the gene matches. CDR3 DNA sequence: TGCGCCAGCAGCGGGGGGGACAGGGTGACTAACTATGGCTACACCTTC. As protein: CASSGGDRVTNYGYTF.

The chain links TRBV5-4 to TRBJ2-7; 9 bases line up with TRBD1. V lost 1 base, J lost 5 bases, and 7 bases stayed unmatched. CDR3 length equals 15 residues. Germline V gives CDR1 SGHNT, CDR2 YYREEE (reference sequence). This CDR3 reads CASSLPGQGLNEQYF. CDR3 coding DNA: TGTGCCAGCAGCTTGCCAGGACAGGGGTTAAACGAGCAGTACTTC.

The rearrangement links TRBV4-2 to TRBJ2-7; D may be TRBD2 (5 bases). Germline CDR1 LGHNA, CDR2 YNFKEQ. The CDR3 loop spans 17 amino acids. Trimming stripped 2 bases from V and 0 bases from J, with 17 bases between. The CDR3 DNA sequence: TGTGCCAGCAGCCAACCCATGGACTGGAAGAGCTCCTACGAGCAGTACTTC. This sequence encodes CASSQPMDWKSSYEQYF.

The chain joins TRBV19 to TRBJ1-4; D unresolved. The V and J ends lost 5 bases and 4 bases respectively, with 14 bases between them. The CDR3 consists of 15 residues. Germline CDR1 is LNHDA and CDR2 is SQIVND (reference sequence). The CDR3 is CASSPGDLGNEKLFF. Written as DNA, the CDR3 is TGTGCCAGTAGTCCCGGGGATTTGGGTAATGAAAAACTGTTTTTT.

The chain links TRBV19 to TRBJ2-1; D call uncertain. CDR3 length: 15 amino acids. Germline V gives CDR1 LNHDA, CDR2 SQIVND (reference sequence). V dropped 5 bases and J dropped 5 bases, with 16 bases sitting between them. CDR3 DNA: TGTGCCAGTAGTTTGCCCCAGGTGGGCAACAATGAGCAGTTCTTC. It is translated as CASSLPQVGNNEQFF.

This clone was seen a single time. The V and J genes are TRBV29-1 and TRBJ1-2; 7 nucleotides agree with TRBD1. In germline, CDR1 is SQVTM, CDR2 ANQGSEA. The CDR3 extends over 16 amino acids. With V trimmed by 6 bases and J by 1 base, 14 bases remained unmatched. In nucleotides, the CDR3 is TGCAGCGTACTACAGGGGCGTCTCAACCTTAACTATGGCTACACCTTC. It yields the protein CSVLQGRLNLNYGYTF.

The V and J genes are TRBV5-8 and TRBJ1-1; possibly TRBD1 for D (5 bases). CDR1 SGHTS and CDR2 YDEGEE come from the germline V gene. The CDR3 sequence is 14 residues long. Deletions cut 1 base from V and 1 base from J, with 8 bases between. CDR3 sequence: CASSLPGWNTEAFF. The CDR3 nucleotides read TGTGCCAGCAGCTTGCCAGGGTGGAACACTGAAGCTTTCTTT.

This clone was recorded a few times. V and J are TRBV7-3 and TRBJ2-1; D not certain. Germline assignment: CDR1 SGHTA and CDR2 FQGTGA. The CDR3 contains 15 residues. The germline V and J ends were trimmed by 1 base and 0 bases, with 7 bases remaining between them. CDR3 in DNA: TGTGCCAGCAGCTTAAACTCCAACTCCTACAATGAGCAGTTCTTC. Translated: CASSLNSNSYNEQFF.

The chain carries TRBV5-1 and TRBJ1-4, with a weak D call TRBD1 (5 bases). There are 14 residues in the CDR3. With 2 bases removed from V and 3 bases from J, the gap between germline ends came to 8 bases. Germline V lookup: CDR1 SGHRS, CDR2 YFSETQ. CDR3: CASSFQGANEKLFF. Here the CDR3 DNA reads TGCGCCAGCAGCTTCCAGGGTGCTAATGAAAAACTGTTTTTT.

This clone was detected once. The J gene is TRBJ1-1, the V gene TRBV4-1; D call uncertain. The CDR3 is 14 amino acids. The V gene's germline CDR1 is MGHRA and CDR2 YSYEKL. V lost 1 base, J lost 8 bases, and 14 bases lay in between. The CDR3 loop reads CASSQAAGFTEAFF. Written as DNA, the CDR3 is TGCGCCAGCAGCCAAGCCGCGGGGTTCACCGAAGCTTTCTTT.